The source of this TCR beta chain is a study of technical replicates of blood from several donors (dated by TCRdb to about 2017). The library was built by means of the immunoSEQ multiplex PCR assay. In its TCRdb copy, this immuneACCESS table keeps in-frame sequences only and misses some clones. Where compared with another copy, unresolved V genes explain less than half of these, and the others have no known cause. The sample contains just over 95,000 clones, more than 90% of them found a single time. The top ten clones comprise roughly 0.2% of the sample. The CDR3 runs 18 residues from the cysteine to the phenylalanine. The read is trimmed to its CDR3 DNA, 54 bases read in frame from base 1. From the germline V gene, CDR1 is LGHNA and CDR2 is YNFKEQ. Trimming removed 0 bases from V and 2 bases from J; the gene matches leave 7 bases unexplained. A remark on this clone: Its antigen specificity is not known. Per-base qualities were not stored, and no clone one base away is much larger.

The rearrangement combines TRBV4-2 with TRBJ2-7, with TRBD2 matching 13 junction bases. The sample taken for sequencing was T cells isolated from PBMCs. The clonotype comes from a human donor in good health. The CDR3 region: CASSQDEPGTSGTYEQYF. The DNA sequence reads TGTGCCAGCAGCCAAGATGAACCGGGGACTAGCGGGACCTACGAGCAGTACTTC.